These 26 T cell receptor beta chains came from one sample sequenced in a study of identifying expanded T cells in peripheral blood. Sequenced by immunoSEQ multiplex PCR; TCRdb stores in-frame clones only, minus some. Of about 80,000 clones detected, around 90% appear once; the ten largest clones hold 7% to 8.5%. Source material: blood. The receptors here all came from a person aged 18 to 75 in good health.

CDR3 sequence reads: CASSVFEVLETEAFF. The CDR3 DNA reads as TGTGCCAGCTCAGTCTTTGAGGTATTAGAAACTGAAGCTTTCTTT. This chain uses TRBV18 with TRBJ1-1; D gene uncertain. Germline V gene data show CDR1 as KGHSH and CDR2 as LQKENI. Trimming took 5 bases from V and 5 from J, leaving 18 bases between them. The CDR3 runs 15 residues.

V is TRBV19 and J is TRBJ2-3; no definite D call. V lost 4 bases and J lost 0, with 11 bases in between. Per germline, CDR1 LNHDA and CDR2 SQIVND (reference sequence). This CDR3 is 15 amino acids long. As DNA, the CDR3 is TGTGCCAGTAGTAAAGGATTGGGGAGCACAGATACGCAGTATTTT. This codes for CASSKGLGSTDTQYF.

The chain is built from TRBV5-4 and TRBJ2-3; 7 nucleotides align to TRBD2. Per germline, CDR1 SGHNT and CDR2 YYREEE (reference sequence). The CDR3 is made up of 15 amino acids. With V trimmed by 0 bases and J by 1 base, 2 bases remained unmatched. CDR3 residues: CASSLAGGRTDTQYF. CDR3 DNA sequence: TGTGCCAGCAGCTTGGCGGGGGGTCGCACAGATACGCAGTATTTT. The whole variable domain, filled in from reference TRBV5-4 and TRBJ2-3, reads ETGVTQSPTHLIKTRGQQVTLRCSSQSGHNTVSWYQQALGQGPQFIFQYYREEENGRGNFPPRFSGLQFPNYSSELNVNALELDDSALYLCASSLAGGRTDTQYFGPGTRLTVL.

This rearrangement joins TRBV11-2 to TRBJ1-1, with D unclear. This CDR3 is 14 amino acids long. Per germline, CDR1 SGHAT and CDR2 FQNNGV. Deletions cut 5 bases from V and 2 bases from J, with 12 bases between. CDR3 in amino acids: CASSHRRSNTEAFF. Here the CDR3 DNA reads TGTGCCAGCAGCCACCGCCGGAGTAACACTGAAGCTTTCTTT.

V is TRBV10-3 and J is TRBJ1-5, with a weak D call TRBD1 (6 bases). CDR1 ENHRY and CDR2 SYGVKD come from the germline V gene. The CDR3 contains 14 residues. The ends were cut back, 5 bases at V and 6 bases at J, with 14 bases in the middle. The CDR3 nucleotides are TGTGCCATCAGTACGGACAGACGGCTTCAGCCCCAGCATTTT. Its translation: CAISTDRRLQPQHF.

The rearrangement links TRBV7-9 to TRBJ2-1; a possible D gene is TRBD1 (6 bases). This CDR3 is built from 17 residues. V lost 1 base, J lost 5 bases, and 18 bases lay in between. Per germline, CDR1 SEHNR and CDR2 FQNEAQ (reference sequence). The CDR3 region is CASSLDDIWTADNEQFF. The CDR3, as DNA: TGTGCCAGCAGCTTAGACGATATATGGACAGCCGACAATGAGCAGTTCTTC.

The chain recombines TRBV10-3 with TRBJ1-1; TRBD1 matches 11 bases. This CDR3 is built from 17 residues. The junction had 13 bases not matched to a gene; V was cut back by 6 bases and J by 4 bases. Germline lookup yields CDR1 ENHRY and CDR2 SYGVKD. In DNA, the CDR3 is TGTGCCATCAGCGACGGACAGGGGGCTCCCTTGGGCACTGAAGCTTTCTTT. Translated: CAISDGQGAPLGTEAFF.

The chain uses TRBV5-6 and TRBJ2-1; D could derive from TRBD1 or TRBD2 (5 bases each). The V end lost 2 bases, the J end lost 4 bases, and 10 bases lay between the germline ends. CDR1 is SGHDT, CDR2 YYEEEE, per germline. The CDR3 has 14 residues. CDR3 nucleotides: TGTGCCAGCAGCTTCGGGACGGCATACAATGAGCAGTTCTTC. This sequence encodes CASSFGTAYNEQFF.

The chain carries TRBV27 and TRBJ2-7; D remains unclear. The CDR3 consists of 12 residues. Germline CDR1 reads MNHEY; CDR2 reads SMNVEV (reference sequence). V lost 7 bases, J lost 2 bases, and 9 bases lay in between. The CDR3 DNA is TGTGCCAGCATGGGCAGCGCCTACGAGCAGTACTTC. Translated: CASMGSAYEQYF.

This clone was detected only a few times. This chain links TRBV9 with TRBJ1-5; a possible D gene is TRBD1 (6 bases). This CDR3 spans 13 amino acids. V lost 0 bases to trimming and J lost 15 bases, with 16 bases between them. From germline, CDR1 is SGDLS and CDR2 YYNGEE. CDR3 region: CASSVGVVGDTHF. CDR3 nucleotides: TGTGCCAGCAGCGTAGGGGTAGTGGGGGACACGCATTTT.

The V call is TRBV7-2, the J call TRBJ1-2; D ambiguous. Per the germline V gene, CDR1 is SGHTA and CDR2 is FQGNSA. CDR3 length: 14 amino acids. V was shortened by 2 bases and J by 0 bases, with 7 bases between the two germline ends. This CDR3 reads CASSLSRTNYGYTF. In DNA form, the CDR3 reads TGTGCCAGCAGCTTAAGTAGAACTAACTATGGCTACACCTTC.

The gene calls are TRBV29-1 and TRBJ2-5; 11 bases align to TRBD1. Germline V CDR1 and CDR2: SQVTM, ANQGSEA. Trimming took 1 base from V and 0 from J; bases not matched to a gene: 1. CDR3 length equals 15 residues. The CDR3 sequence is CSVEGTGGHQETQYF. The CDR3 DNA reads as TGCAGCGTTGAAGGGACAGGGGGCCACCAAGAGACCCAGTACTTC. Filled out from reference TRBV29-1 and TRBJ2-5, the complete variable domain reads SAVISQKPSRDICQRGTSLTIQCQVDSQVTMMFWYRQQPGQSLTLIATANQGSEATYESGFVIDKFPISRPNLTFSTLTVSNMSPEDSSIYLCSVEGTGGHQETQYFGPGTRLLVL.

The V gene is TRBV6-4, the J gene TRBJ2-2; D is undetermined. The CDR3 sequence is 12 residues long. CDR1 and CDR2 (germline): MRHNA, SNTAGT. V lost 3 bases, J lost 5 bases, and 4 bases lay in between. As DNA, the CDR3 is TGTGCCAGCAGTGATGAGACCGGGGAGCTGTTTTTT. Its protein is CASSDETGELFF.

The chain couples TRBV19 to TRBJ2-1; possible D gene TRBD2, 7 bases. The CDR3 loop spans 16 amino acids. V lost 7 bases, J lost 3 bases, and 19 bases lay in between. CDR1 and CDR2 (germline): LNHDA, SQIVND (reference sequence). The CDR3: CASTSVGGGGYNEQFF. The DNA of the CDR3 is TGTGCCAGTACCTCCGTGGGGGGGGGCGGCTACAATGAGCAGTTCTTC.

The chain joins TRBV30 to TRBJ2-2; D might be TRBD2 (6 bases). Trimming took 8 bases from V and 2 from J, leaving 12 bases between them. Germline values: CDR1 GTSNPN, CDR2 SVGIG (reference sequence). The CDR3 has 13 residues. The DNA for the CDR3 is TGTGCCAAATCCGCGGGAAACACCGGGGAGCTGTTTTTT. It specifies CAKSAGNTGELFF.

The chain employs TRBV9 and TRBJ2-3, with TRBD1 matching 9 bases. This CDR3 spans 16 amino acids. From germline, CDR1 is SGDLS and CDR2 YYNGEE. Unmatched junction bases numbered 8, after V lost 4 bases and J lost 2 bases. The CDR3 here is CASSWAGTGFTDTQYF. The CDR3 DNA reads TGTGCCAGCAGCTGGGCGGGGACAGGGTTCACAGATACGCAGTATTTT. The full variable domain, its missing parts supplied by reference TRBV9 and TRBJ2-3, is DSGVTQTPKHLITATGQRVTLRCSPRSGDLSVYWYQQSLDQGLQFLIQYYNGEERAKGNILERFSAQQFPDLHSELNLSSLELGDSALYFCASSWAGTGFTDTQYFGPGTRLTVL.

This clone was observed a single time. The chain's CDR3 is CASSLGRVAGNTIYF. The CDR3 coding sequence is TGTGCCAGCAGCTTAGGAAGGGTAGCTGGAAACACCATATATTTT. The chain is built from TRBV7-6 and TRBJ1-3, with D uncertain. CDR3 length equals 15 residues. The germline gives CDR1 SGHVS, CDR2 FNYEAQ. The V gene lost 1 base and the J gene lost 2 bases, with 9 bases spanning the gap.

The rearrangement links TRBV7-8 to TRBJ2-3, with no clear D. The V end lost 1 base, the J end lost 8 bases, and 13 bases lay between the germline ends. The germline CDR1 and CDR2 sequences are SGHVS and FQNEAQ. The CDR3 is 14 residues long. The CDR3 nucleotides are TGTGCCAGCAGCTTAGGGCGGATGGCAGGTACGCAGTATTTT. Translated: CASSLGRMAGTQYF.

V and J are TRBV7-2 and TRBJ1-2; D gene uncertain. The germline V and J ends were trimmed by 2 bases and 4 bases, with 23 bases remaining between them. Germline CDR1 and CDR2: SGHTA and FQGNSA. CDR3 length: 18 amino acids. For the CDR3, the DNA is TGTGCCAGCAGCTTAAGGTTACTTGACGGCTTTGTTAGCTATGGCTACACCTTC. Protein sequence: CASSLRLLDGFVSYGYTF.

This clone has just one count. The chain recombines TRBV29-1 with TRBJ1-5; D may be TRBD1 (5 bases). CDR1 SQVTM and CDR2 ANQGSEA come from the germline V gene. Trimming took off 6 bases at V and 4 bases at J, with 16 bases between the two ends. This CDR3 has 14 residues. The CDR3 loop reads CSVGEGRVNQPQHF. DNA for the CDR3: TGCAGCGTGGGGGAGGGCAGGGTGAATCAGCCCCAGCATTTT.

This clone is a singleton in its sample. This chain uses TRBV6-4 with TRBJ1-1, with D unresolved. Germline V gene sequence: CDR1 MRHNA, CDR2 SNTAGT. CDR3 size: 13 residues. The V end was cut by 5 bases, the J end by 1 base, with 8 bases between. CDR3 sequence reads: CASSIEWNTEAFF. CDR3 bases: TGTGCCAGCAGTATCGAATGGAACACTGAAGCTTTCTTT.

This clone was picked up one time. This chain connects TRBV5-1 to TRBJ2-5; 12 positions match TRBD2. V shed 7 bases, J shed 6 bases, and the junction held 7 bases outside the gene matches. CDR3 length: 14 residues. Germline CDR1 and CDR2: SGHRS and YFSETQ. Here the CDR3 reads CASSRLAGEQTQYF. The CDR3 DNA reads TGCGCCAGCTCACGACTAGCGGGAGAACAGACCCAGTACTTC.

The rearrangement links TRBV7-3 to TRBJ2-1; D unclear. V was pared by 2 bases and J by 4 bases, with 6 bases between. From germline, CDR1 is SGHTA and CDR2 FQGTGA. The CDR3 covers 13 residues. The CDR3 bases are TGTGCCAGCAGCTTAGGAGCATACAATGAGCAGTTCTTC. Amino acid sequence: CASSLGAYNEQFF. The whole variable domain, filled in from reference TRBV7-3 and TRBJ2-1, reads GAGVSQTPSNKVTEKGKYVELRCDPISGHTALYWYRQSLGQGPEFLIYFQGTGAADDSGLPNDRFFAVRPEGSVSTLKIQRTERGDSAVYLCASSLGAYNEQFFGPGTRLTVL.

The chain carries TRBV28 and TRBJ2-1; 11 nucleotides align to TRBD1. V dropped 1 base and J dropped 2; count of bases not matched to a gene: 4. CDR3 length equals 17 residues. CDR1 and CDR2 (germline): MDHEN, SYDVKM. CDR3 sequence reads: CASSLSRTGGTYNEQFF. DNA for the CDR3: TGTGCCAGCAGTTTATCCAGGACAGGGGGCACCTACAATGAGCAGTTCTTC.

CDR3 sequence (DNA): TGCGCCAGCAGGGTAGCGGGAAGGAACGATGAGCAGTTCTTC. Protein product: CASRVAGRNDEQFF. The V call is TRBV4-1, the J call TRBJ2-1; TRBD2 agrees at 8 bases. The V gene end was trimmed by 6 bases and the J gene end by 8 bases; junction bases not matched to a gene: 9. CDR1 is MGHRA, CDR2 YSYEKL, per germline. The CDR3 totals 14 residues.

The rearrangement joins TRBV7-9 to TRBJ1-2; TRBD1 agrees at 7 bases. The germline CDR1 and CDR2 sequences are SEHNR and FQNEAQ (reference sequence). V lost 4 bases, J lost 1 base, and 9 bases stayed unmatched. CDR3 size: 16 residues. CDR3 nucleotides: TGTGCCAGCAGCTACGCCTCCGGGACAGATAACTATGGCTACACCTTC. Encoded protein: CASSYASGTDNYGYTF.